This T cell receptor (beta chain) came from a study of CD8 T cells in ankylosing spondylitis. V gave up 4 bases and J gave up 10 bases, with 23 bases separating them. Germline assignment: CDR1 MNHNY and CDR2 SVGAGI (reference sequence). CDR3 length equals 16 residues. TCRdb re-called the 5' RACE reads through MiXCR, storing one row per CDR3 protein. The sample lists approximately 30,000 distinct CDR3 sequences; 7.9% were seen once. The chain links TRBV6-6 to TRBJ2-1; D is unresolved. Material for sequencing was blood. This receptor was obtained from a male donor with ankylosing spondylitis or in good health (not recorded which). CDR3 DNA sequence: TGTGCCAGCAGTTCCATGACCAATACCCCTCGGCGGGAGCAGTTCTTC. Translated: CASSSMTNTPRREQFF.